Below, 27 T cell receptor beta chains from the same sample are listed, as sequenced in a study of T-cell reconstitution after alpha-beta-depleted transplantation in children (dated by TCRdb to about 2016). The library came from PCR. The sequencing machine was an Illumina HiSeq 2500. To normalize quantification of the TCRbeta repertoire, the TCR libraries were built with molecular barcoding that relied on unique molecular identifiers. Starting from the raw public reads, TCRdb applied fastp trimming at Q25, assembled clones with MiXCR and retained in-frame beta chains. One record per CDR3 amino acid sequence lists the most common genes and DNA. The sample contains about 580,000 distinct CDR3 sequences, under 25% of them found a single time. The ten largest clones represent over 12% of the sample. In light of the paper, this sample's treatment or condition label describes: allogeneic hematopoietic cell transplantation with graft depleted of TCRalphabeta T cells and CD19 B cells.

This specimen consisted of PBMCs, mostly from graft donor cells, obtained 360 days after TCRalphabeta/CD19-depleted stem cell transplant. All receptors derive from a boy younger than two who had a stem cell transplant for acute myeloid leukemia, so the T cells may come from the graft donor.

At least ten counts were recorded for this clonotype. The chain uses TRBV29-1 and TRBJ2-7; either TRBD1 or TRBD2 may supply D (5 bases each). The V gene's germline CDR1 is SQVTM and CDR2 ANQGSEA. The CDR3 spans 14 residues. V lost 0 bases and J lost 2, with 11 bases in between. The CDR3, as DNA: TGCAGCGTTGAAGAAGGGACCGATACCTACGAGCAGTACTTC. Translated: CSVEEGTDTYEQYF.

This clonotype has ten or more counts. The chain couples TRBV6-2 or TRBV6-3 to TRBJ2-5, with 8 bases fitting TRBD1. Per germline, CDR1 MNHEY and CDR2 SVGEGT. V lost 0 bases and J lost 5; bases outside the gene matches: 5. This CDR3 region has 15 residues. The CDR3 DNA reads TGTGCCAGCAGTTACTCACCAACAGGGGGGGAGACCCAGTACTTC. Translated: CASSYSPTGGETQYF.

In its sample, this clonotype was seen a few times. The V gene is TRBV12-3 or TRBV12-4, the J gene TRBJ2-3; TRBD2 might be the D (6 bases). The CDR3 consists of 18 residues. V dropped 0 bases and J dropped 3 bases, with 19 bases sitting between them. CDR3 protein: CASSLADQFGEETDTQYF. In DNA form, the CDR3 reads TGTGCCAGCAGTTTAGCGGATCAGTTCGGGGAGGAGACAGATACGCAGTATTTT.

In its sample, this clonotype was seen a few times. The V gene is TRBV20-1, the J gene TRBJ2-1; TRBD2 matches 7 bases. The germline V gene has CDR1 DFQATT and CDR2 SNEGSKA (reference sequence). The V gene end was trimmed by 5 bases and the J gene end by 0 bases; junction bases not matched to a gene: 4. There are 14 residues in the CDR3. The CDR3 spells CSAPSGLSYNEQFF. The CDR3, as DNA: TGCAGTGCTCCTAGCGGCCTCTCCTACAATGAGCAGTTCTTC.

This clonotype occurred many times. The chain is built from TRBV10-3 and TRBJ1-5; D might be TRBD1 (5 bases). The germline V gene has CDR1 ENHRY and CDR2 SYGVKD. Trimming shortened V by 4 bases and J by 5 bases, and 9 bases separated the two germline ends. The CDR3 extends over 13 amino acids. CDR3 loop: CAISAGGDQPQHF. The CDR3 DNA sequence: TGTGCCATCAGTGCCGGGGGGGATCAGCCCCAGCATTTT.

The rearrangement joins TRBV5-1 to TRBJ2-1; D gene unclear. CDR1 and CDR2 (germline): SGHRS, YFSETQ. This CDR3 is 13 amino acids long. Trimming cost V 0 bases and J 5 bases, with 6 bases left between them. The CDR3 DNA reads TGCGCCAGCAGCTTGGGGCAACACAATGAGCAGTTCTTC. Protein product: CASSLGQHNEQFF.

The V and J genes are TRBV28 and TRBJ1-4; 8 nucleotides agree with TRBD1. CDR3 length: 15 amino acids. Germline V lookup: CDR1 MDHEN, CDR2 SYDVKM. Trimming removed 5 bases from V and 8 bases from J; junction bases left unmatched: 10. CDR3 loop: CASSHRTGKDEKLFF. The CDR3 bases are TGTGCCAGCAGTCACCGGACAGGGAAGGACGAAAAACTGTTTTTT.

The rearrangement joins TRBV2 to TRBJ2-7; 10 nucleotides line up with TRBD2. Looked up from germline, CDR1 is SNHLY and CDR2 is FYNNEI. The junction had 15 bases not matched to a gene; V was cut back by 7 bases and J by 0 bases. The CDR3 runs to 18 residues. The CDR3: CASNLQREGAPSSYEQYV. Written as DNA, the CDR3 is TGTGCCAGCAACTTGCAGCGGGAGGGGGCCCCTAGCTCCTACGAGCAGTACGTC.

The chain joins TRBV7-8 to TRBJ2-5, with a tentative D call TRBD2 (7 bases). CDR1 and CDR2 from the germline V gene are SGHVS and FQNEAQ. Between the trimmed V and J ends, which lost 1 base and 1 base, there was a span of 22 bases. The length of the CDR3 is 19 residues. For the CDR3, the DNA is TGTGCCAGCAGCTTAGACCGTAATAGGGGCGGGGGCATCCAAGAGACCCAGTACTTC. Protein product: CASSLDRNRGGGIQETQYF.

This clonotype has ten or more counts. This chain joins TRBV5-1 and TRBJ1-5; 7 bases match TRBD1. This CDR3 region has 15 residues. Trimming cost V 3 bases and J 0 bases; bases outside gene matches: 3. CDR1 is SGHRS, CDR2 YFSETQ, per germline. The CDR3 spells CASSSGQVSNQPQHF. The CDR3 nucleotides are TGCGCCAGCAGCTCCGGACAGGTTAGCAATCAGCCCCAGCATTTT.

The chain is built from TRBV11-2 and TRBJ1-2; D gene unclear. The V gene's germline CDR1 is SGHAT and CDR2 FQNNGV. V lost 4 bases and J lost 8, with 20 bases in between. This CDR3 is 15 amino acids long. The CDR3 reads CASSSIGPERRGYTF. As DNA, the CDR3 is TGTGCCAGCAGCTCCATCGGGCCGGAGAGACGAGGCTACACCTTC.

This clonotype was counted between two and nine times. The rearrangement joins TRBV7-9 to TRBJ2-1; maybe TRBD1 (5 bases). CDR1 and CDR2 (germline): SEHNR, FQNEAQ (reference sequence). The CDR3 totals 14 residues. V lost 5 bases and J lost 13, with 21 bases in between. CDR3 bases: TGTGCCAGCAGCCCTTGGCAGGGCAGCCGTGAACAGTTCTTC. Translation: CASSPWQGSREQFF.

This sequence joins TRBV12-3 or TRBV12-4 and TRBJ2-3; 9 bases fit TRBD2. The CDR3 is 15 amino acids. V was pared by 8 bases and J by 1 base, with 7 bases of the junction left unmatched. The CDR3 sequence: CASGIAGARTDTQYF. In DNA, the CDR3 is TGTGCCAGCGGAATAGCGGGGGCACGCACAGATACGCAGTATTTT.

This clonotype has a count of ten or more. The CDR3 is CASSYSIGGPRHSNQPQHF. The CDR3, as DNA: TGTGCCAGCAGTTACTCGATCGGGGGGCCCCGACATAGCAATCAGCCCCAGCATTTT. The rearrangement uses TRBV6-2 or TRBV6-3 and TRBJ1-5; possible D gene TRBD1, 6 bases. The CDR3 is 19 residues long. CDR1 is MNHEY and CDR2 is SVGEGT in the germline V gene. V was shortened by 0 bases and J by 0 bases, with 18 bases between the two germline ends.

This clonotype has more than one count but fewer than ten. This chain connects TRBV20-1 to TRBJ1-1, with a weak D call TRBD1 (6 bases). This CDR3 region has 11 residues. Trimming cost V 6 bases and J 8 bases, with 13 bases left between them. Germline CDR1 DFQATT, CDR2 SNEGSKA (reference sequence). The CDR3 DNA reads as TGCAGTGCGAGCAGACAGGAGGAAGCTTTCTTT. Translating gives CSASRQEEAFF.

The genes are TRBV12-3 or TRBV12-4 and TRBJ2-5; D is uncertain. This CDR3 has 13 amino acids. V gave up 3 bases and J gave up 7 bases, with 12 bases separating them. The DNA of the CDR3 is TGTGCCAGCAGTTTGAACGAACGCGGGACCCAGTACTTC. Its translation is CASSLNERGTQYF.

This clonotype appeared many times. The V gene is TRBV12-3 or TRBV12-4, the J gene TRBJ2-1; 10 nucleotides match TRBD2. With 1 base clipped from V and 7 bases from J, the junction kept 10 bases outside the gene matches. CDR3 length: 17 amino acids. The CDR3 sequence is CASSLGLAGAGWNEQFF. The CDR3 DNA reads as TGTGCCAGCAGTTTAGGGCTAGCGGGGGCCGGGTGGAATGAGCAGTTCTTC.

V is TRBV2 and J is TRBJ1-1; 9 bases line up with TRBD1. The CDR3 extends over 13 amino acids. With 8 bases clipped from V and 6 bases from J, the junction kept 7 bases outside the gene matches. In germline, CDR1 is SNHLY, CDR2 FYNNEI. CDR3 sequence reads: CASLQGAIAEAFF. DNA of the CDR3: TGTGCCAGCCTACAGGGGGCGATCGCTGAAGCTTTCTTT.

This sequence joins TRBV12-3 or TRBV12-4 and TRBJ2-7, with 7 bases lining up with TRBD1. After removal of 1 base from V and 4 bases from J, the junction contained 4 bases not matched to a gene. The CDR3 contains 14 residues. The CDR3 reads CASSLGTRGYEQYF. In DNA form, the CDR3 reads TGTGCCAGCAGTTTAGGTACCAGGGGGTACGAGCAGTACTTC.

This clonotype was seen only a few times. The CDR3: CSVEDRPKGFPRWDEQFF. The CDR3 DNA is TGCAGTGTTGAAGACAGGCCGAAAGGCTTCCCCCGGTGGGATGAGCAGTTCTTC. This chain joins TRBV20-1 and TRBJ2-1; tentative D call: TRBD1 (6 bases). Between the trimmed V and J ends, which lost 7 bases and 8 bases, there was a span of 33 bases. The germline CDR1 and CDR2 sequences are DFQATT and SNEGSKA (reference sequence). The CDR3 runs 18 residues.

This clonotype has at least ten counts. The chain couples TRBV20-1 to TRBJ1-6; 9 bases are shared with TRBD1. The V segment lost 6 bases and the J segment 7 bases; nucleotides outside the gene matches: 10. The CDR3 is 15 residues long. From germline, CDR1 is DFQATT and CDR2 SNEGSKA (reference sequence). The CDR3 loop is CSALPGQGSNSPLHF. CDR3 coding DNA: TGCAGTGCCCTCCCGGGACAGGGCTCGAATTCACCCCTCCACTTT.

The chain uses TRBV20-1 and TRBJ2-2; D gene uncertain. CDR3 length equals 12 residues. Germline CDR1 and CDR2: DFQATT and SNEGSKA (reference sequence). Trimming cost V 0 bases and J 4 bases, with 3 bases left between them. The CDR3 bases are TGCAGTGCTAGAGATTCCACCGGGGAGCTGTTTTTT. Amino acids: CSARDSTGELFF.

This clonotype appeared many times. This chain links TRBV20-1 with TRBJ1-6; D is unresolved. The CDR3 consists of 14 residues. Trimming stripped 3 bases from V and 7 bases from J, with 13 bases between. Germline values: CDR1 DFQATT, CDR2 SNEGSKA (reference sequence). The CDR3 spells CSASGGLGNSPLHF. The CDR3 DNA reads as TGCAGTGCTAGTGGAGGGCTTGGCAATTCACCCCTCCACTTT.

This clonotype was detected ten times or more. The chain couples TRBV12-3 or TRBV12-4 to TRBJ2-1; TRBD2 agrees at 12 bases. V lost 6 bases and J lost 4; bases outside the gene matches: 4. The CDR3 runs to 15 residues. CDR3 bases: TGTGCCAGCAGCCGCACTAGCGGGGGGTACAATGAGCAGTTCTTC. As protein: CASSRTSGGYNEQFF.

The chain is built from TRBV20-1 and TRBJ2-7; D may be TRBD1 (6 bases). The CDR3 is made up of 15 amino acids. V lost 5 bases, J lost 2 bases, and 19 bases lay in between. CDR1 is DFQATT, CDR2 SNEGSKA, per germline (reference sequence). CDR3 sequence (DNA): TGCAGTGCTGGTGGGGACAAACCGCCCGCCTACGAGCAGTACTTC. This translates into CSAGGDKPPAYEQYF.

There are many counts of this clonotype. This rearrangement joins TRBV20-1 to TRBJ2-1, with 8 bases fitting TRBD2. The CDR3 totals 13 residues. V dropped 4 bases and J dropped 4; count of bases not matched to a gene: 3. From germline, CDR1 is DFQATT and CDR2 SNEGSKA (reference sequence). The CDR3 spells CSATRGAYNEQFF. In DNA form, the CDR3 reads TGCAGTGCTACGCGGGGGGCGTACAATGAGCAGTTCTTC.

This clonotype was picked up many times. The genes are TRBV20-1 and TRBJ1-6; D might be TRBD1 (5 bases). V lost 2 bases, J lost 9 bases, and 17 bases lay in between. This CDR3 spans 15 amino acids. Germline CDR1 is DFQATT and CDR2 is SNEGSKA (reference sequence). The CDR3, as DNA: TGCAGTGCTAGACCCTCCGGGGGACCGGGTTCACCCCTCCACTTT. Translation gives CSARPSGGPGSPLHF.